This is a list of T cell receptor beta chains from one sample in a study of cytomegalovirus exposure and HLA in healthy donors. The protocol was immunoSEQ multiplex PCR, while the TCRdb copy is restricted to in-frame clones and leaves out a portion. Of 90,000 to 100,000 clones listed, 60% to 85% were seen once; the top ten hold roughly a sixth. Sequenced material: PBMCs. All receptors derive from a man aged 60 to 75 in good health and CMV-seropositive. CDR3s include the opening cysteine and the closing phenylalanine or tryptophan.

cdr3_aa	v_call	j_call
CAISGGGLMGYEQYF	TRBV10-3	TRBJ2-7
CASRWTGGNTGELFF	TRBV5-1	TRBJ2-2
CASTPGGDTQYF	TRBV6-5	TRBJ2-3
CASSLLIGDLAQYF	TRBV5-6	TRBJ2-5
CSAEQSQETQYF	TRBV29-1	TRBJ2-5
CASSIPGGAPDGYTF	TRBV5-4	TRBJ1-2
CASSVTGVDEQFF	TRBV5-1	TRBJ2-1
CASSYGQNSNQPQHF	TRBV6-6	TRBJ1-5
CASSLDPRPAGKNTEAFF	TRBV5-4	TRBJ1-1
CASKGTAVYGELFF	TRBV2	TRBJ2-2
CASSLKNPGLKETQYF	TRBV5-4	TRBJ2-5
CASSLGPGGYGYTF	TRBV5-1	TRBJ1-2
CASSYQGGNQPQHF	TRBV6-6	TRBJ1-5
CATVNPTGELFF	TRBV12-5	TRBJ2-2